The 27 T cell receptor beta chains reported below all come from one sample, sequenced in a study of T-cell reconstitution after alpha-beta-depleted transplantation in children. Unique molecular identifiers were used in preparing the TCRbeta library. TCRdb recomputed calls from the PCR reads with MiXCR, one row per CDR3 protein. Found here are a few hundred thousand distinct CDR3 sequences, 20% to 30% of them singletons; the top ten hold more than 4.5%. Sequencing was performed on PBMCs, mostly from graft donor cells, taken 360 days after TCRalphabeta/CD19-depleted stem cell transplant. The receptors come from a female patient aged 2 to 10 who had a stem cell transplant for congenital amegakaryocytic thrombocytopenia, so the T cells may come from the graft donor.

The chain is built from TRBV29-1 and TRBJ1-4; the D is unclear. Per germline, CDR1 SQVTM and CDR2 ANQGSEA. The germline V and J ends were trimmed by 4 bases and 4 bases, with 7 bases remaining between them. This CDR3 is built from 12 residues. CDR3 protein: CSVVSLNEKLFF. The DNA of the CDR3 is TGCAGCGTTGTTTCCCTTAATGAAAAACTGTTTTTT.

CDR3 coding DNA: TGTGCCAGCAGTTACGGGACTAGGGTTCCGGAGCAGTACTTC. This codes for CASSYGTRVPEQYF. V and J are TRBV6-5 and TRBJ2-7, with TRBD2 matching 8 bases. Trimming removed 2 bases from V and 7 bases from J; junction bases left unmatched: 7. Per the germline V gene, CDR1 is MNHEY and CDR2 is SVGAGI. CDR3 size: 14 residues.

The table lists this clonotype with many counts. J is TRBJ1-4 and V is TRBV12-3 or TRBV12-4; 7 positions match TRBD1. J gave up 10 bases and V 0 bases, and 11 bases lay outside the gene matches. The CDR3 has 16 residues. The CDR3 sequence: CASSLALGGGTGKLFF. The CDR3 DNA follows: TGTGCCAGCAGTTTAGCGCTCGGAGGGGGCACAGGAAAACTGTTTTTT.

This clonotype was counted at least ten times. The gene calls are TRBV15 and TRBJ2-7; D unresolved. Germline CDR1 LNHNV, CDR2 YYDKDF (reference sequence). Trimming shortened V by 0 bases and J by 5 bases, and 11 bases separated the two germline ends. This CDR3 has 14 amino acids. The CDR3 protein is CATSRDLLRDEQYF. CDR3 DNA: TGTGCCACCAGCAGAGATCTCCTCCGCGACGAGCAGTACTTC. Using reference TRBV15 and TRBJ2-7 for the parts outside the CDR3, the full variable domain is DAMVIQNPRYQVTQFGKPVTLSCSQTLNHNVMYWYQQKSSQAPKLLFHYYDKDFNNEADTPDNFQSRRPNTSFCFLDIRSPGLGDTAMYLCATSRDLLRDEQYFGPGTRLTVT.

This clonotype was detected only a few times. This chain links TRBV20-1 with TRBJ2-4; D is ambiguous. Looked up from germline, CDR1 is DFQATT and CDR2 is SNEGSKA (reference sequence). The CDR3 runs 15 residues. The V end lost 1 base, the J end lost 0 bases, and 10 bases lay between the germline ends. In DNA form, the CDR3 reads TGCAGTGCTAGAGGCCACCATGGAGCCAAAAACATTCAGTACTTC. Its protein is CSARGHHGAKNIQYF.

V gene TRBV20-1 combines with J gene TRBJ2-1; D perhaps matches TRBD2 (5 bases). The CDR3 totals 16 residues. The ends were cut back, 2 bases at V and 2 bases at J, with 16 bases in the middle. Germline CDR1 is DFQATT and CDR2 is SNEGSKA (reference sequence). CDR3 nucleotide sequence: TGCAGTGCTAGATTCGTGGCGGGTGGTACCTACAATGAGCAGTTCTTC. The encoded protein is CSARFVAGGTYNEQFF.

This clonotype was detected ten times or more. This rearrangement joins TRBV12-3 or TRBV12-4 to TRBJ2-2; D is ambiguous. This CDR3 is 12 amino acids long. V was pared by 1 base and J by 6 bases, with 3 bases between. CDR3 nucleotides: TGTGCCAGCAGTTTAGAGTCCGGGGAGCTGTTTTTT. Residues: CASSLESGELFF.

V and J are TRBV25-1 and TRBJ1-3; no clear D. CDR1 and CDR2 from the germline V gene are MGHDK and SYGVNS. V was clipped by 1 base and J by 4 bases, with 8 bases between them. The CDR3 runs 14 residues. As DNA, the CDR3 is TGTGCCAGCAGTGAATGGGCCTCGGGAAACACCATATATTTT. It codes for CASSEWASGNTIYF.

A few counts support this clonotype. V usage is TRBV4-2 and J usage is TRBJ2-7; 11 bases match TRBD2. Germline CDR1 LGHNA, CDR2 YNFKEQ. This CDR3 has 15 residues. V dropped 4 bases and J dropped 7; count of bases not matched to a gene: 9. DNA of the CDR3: TGTGCCAGCAGCCTCCGAGGACTAGCGGGTGGAGAGCAGTACTTC. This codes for CASSLRGLAGGEQYF.

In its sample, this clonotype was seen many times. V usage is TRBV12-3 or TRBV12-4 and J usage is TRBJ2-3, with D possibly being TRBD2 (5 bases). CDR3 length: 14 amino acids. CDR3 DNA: TGTGCTACCCTAGCCCTCACAAGCACAGATACGCAGTATTTT. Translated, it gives CATLALTSTDTQYF.

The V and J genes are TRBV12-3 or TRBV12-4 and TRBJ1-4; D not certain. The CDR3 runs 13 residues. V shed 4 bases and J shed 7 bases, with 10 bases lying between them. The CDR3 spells CASSYGPAEKLFF. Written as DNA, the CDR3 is TGTGCCAGCAGTTATGGGCCGGCTGAAAAACTGTTTTTT.

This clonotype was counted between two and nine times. The CDR3 region has the DNA TGTGCCAGCACCCTCCGGCCCTACAATGAGCAGTTCTTC. Protein: CASTLRPYNEQFF. The gene calls are TRBV6-2 or TRBV6-3 and TRBJ2-1; D is unresolved. The CDR3 is 13 amino acids. V was clipped by 7 bases and J by 2 bases, with 9 bases between them. Looked up from germline, CDR1 is MNHEY and CDR2 is SVGEGT.

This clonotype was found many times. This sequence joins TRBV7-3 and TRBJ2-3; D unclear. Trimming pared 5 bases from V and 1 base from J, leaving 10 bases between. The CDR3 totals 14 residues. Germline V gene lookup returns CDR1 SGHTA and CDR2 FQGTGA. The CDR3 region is CASSRIAGTDTQYF. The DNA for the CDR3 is TGTGCCAGCAGCAGGATTGCCGGCACAGATACGCAGTATTTT. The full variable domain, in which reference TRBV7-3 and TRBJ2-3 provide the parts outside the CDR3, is GAGVSQTPSNKVTEKGKYVELRCDPISGHTALYWYRQSLGQGPEFLIYFQGTGAADDSGLPNDRFFAVRPEGSVSTLKIQRTERGDSAVYLCASSRIAGTDTQYFGPGTRLTVL.

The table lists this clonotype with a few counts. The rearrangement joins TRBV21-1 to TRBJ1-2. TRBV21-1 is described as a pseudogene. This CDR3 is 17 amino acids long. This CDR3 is CASSRSHQDLENYGYTF. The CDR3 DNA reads TGTGCCAGCAGCAGATCACACCAAGATTTGGAAAACTATGGCTACACCTTC.

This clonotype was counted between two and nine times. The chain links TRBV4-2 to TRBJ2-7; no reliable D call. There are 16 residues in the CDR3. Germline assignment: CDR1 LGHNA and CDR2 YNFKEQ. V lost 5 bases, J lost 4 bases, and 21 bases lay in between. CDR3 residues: CASSLSGSELIYEQYF. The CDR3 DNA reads TGTGCCAGCAGCTTATCCGGCTCCGAGTTGATATACGAGCAGTACTTC.

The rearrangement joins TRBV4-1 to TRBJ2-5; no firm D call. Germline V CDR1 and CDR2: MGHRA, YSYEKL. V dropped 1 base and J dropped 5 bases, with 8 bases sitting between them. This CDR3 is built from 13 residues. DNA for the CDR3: TGCGCCAGCAGCCAAGGCCAGAGGGAGACCCAGTACTTC. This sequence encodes CASSQGQRETQYF.

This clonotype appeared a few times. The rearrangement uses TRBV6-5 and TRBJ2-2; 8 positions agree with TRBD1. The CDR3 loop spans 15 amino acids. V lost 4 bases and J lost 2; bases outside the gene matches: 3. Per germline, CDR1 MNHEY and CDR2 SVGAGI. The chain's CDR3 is CASSWDRPNTGELFF. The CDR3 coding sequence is TGTGCCAGCAGTTGGGACAGGCCCAACACCGGGGAGCTGTTTTTT.

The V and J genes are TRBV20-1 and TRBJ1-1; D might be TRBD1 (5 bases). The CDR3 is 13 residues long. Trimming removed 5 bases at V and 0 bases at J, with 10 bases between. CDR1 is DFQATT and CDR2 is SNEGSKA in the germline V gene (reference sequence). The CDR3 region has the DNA TGCAGTGCTCCAGGACACTTGAACACTGAAGCTTTCTTT. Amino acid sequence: CSAPGHLNTEAFF.

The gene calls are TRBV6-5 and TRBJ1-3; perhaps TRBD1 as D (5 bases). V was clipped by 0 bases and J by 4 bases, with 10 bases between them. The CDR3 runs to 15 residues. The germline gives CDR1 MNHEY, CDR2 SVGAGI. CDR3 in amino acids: CASSYSGDTGNTIYF. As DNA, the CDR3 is TGTGCCAGCAGTTACTCAGGGGATACAGGAAACACCATATATTTT.

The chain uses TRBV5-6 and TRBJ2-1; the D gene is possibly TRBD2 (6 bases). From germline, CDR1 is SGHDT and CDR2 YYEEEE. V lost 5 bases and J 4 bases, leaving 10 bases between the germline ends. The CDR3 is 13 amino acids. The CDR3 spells CASSSGGYNEQFF. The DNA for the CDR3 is TGTGCCAGCAGTTCTGGAGGGTACAATGAGCAGTTCTTC.

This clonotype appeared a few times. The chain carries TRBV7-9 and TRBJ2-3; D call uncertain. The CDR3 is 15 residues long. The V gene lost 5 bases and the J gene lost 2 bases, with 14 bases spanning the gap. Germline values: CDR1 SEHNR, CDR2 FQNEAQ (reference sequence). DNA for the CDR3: TGTGCCAGCAGCCCCGAAGCTTATCCCACAGATACGCAGTATTTT. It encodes CASSPEAYPTDTQYF. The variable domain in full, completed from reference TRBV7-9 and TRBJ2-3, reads DTGVSQNPRHKITKRGQNVTFRCDPISEHNRLYWYRQTLGQGPEFLTYFQNEAQLEKSRLLSDRFSAERPKGSFSTLEIQRTEQGDSAMYLCASSPEAYPTDTQYFGPGTRLTVL.

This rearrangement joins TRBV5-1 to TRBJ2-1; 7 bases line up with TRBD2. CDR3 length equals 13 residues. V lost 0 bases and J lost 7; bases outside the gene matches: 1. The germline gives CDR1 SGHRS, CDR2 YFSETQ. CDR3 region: CASSLERENEQFF. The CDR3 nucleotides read TGCGCCAGCAGCTTGGAGCGGGAAAATGAGCAGTTCTTC.

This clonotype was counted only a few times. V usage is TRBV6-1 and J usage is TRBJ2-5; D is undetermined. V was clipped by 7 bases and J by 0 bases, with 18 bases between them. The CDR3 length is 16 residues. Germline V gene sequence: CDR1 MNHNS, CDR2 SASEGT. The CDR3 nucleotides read TGTGCCAGCACCCCCCGGGCAGGCCTAAACCAAGAGACCCAGTACTTC. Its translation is CASTPRAGLNQETQYF.

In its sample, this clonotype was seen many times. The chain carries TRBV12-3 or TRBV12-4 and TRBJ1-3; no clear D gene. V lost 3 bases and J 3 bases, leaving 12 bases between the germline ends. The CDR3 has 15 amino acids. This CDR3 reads CASSLRHLHGNTIYF. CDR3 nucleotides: TGTGCCAGCAGTTTGAGACACCTGCATGGAAACACCATATATTTT.

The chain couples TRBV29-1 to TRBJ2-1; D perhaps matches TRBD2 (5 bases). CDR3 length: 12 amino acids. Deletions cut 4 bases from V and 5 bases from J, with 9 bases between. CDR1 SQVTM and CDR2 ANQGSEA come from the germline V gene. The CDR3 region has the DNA TGCAGCGTTGGTAGCGCCCACAATGAGCAGTTCTTC. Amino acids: CSVGSAHNEQFF.

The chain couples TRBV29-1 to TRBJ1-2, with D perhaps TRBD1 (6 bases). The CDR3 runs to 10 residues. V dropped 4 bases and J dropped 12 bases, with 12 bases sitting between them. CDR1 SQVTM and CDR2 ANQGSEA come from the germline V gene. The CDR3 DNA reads TGCAGCGTTGGGGACACCGGTCACACCTTC. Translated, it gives CSVGDTGHTF.

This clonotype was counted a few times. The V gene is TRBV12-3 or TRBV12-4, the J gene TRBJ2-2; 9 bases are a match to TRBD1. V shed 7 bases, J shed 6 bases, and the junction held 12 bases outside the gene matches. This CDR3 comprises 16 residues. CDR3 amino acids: CASNLRGQGKPGELFF. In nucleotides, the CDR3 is TGTGCCAGCAACTTGAGGGGACAGGGAAAGCCCGGGGAGCTGTTTTTT.